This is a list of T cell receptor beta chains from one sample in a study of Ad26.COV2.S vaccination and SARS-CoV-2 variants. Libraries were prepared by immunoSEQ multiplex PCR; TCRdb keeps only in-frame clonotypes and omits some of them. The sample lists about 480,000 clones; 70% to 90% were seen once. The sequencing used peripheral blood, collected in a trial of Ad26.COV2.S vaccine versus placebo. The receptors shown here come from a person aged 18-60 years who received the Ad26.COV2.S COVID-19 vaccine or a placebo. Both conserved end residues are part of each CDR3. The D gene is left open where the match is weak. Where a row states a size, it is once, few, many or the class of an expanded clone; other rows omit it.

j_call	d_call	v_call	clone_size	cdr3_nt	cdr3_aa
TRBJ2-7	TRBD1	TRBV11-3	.	TGTGCCAGCAGCGCCTCCGGGACAGGATCCTACGAGCAGTACTTC	CASSASGTGSYEQYF
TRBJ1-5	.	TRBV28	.	TGTGCCAGCAGCTCCGGGCAGGGTGGACAGCCCCAGCATTTT	CASSSGQGGQPQHF
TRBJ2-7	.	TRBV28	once	TGTGCCAGCAGTAGGGTGCGGCAATCCTACGAGCAGTACTTC	CASSRVRQSYEQYF
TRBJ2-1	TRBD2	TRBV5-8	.	TGTGCCAGCAGCTTGTTTAGCGGGAGGGAGGGCAATGAGCAGTTCTTC	CASSLFSGREGNEQFF
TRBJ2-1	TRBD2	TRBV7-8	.	TGTGCCAGCAGCTGGTATAGCGGGAGGTACAATGAGCAGTTCTTC	CASSWYSGRYNEQFF
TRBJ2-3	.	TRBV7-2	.	TGTGCCAGCAGCCCCCGCAGAGGGGGATTTCACCCTCTAGATACGCAGTATTTT	CASSPRRGGFHPLDTQYF
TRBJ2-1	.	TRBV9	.	TGTGCCAGCAGCGTAGAGGTAGGCTCCTACAATGAGCAGTTCTTC	CASSVEVGSYNEQFF
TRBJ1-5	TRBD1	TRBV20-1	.	TGCAGTGCTAGTCAGGGGGCGGCTCAGCCCCAGCATTTT	CSASQGAAQPQHF
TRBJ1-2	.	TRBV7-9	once	TGTGCCAGCAGCACCACACCGCCAGGACGGGATGCAGGCTACACCTTC	CASSTTPPGRDAGYTF
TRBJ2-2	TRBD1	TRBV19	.	TGTGCCAGTAGCGGACAGGGACGGACCGGGGAGCTGTTTTTT	CASSGQGRTGELFF
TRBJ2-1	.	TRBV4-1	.	TGCGCCAGCAGCACCCGGGACTTGAAATTCTTC	CASSTRDLKFF
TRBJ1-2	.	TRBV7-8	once	TGTGCCAGCAGTAGAAGGGGGGTGGACTATGGCTACACCTTC	CASSRRGVDYGYTF
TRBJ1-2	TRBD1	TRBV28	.	TGTGCCAGCCGAGGACAGGGTCGGAAGGAGGGGTATGGCTACACCTTC	CASRGQGRKEGYGYTF
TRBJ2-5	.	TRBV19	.	TGTGCCAGTAGTATAGGAAGCAGGGCCTATGGGACCCAGTACTTC	CASSIGSRAYGTQYF
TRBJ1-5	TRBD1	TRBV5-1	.	TGCGCCAGCAGCTTGTGGGGACAGGGCAATCAGCCCCAGCATTTT	CASSLWGQGNQPQHF
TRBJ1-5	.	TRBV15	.	TGTGCCACCAGCAGAGATCCCCGCGCGGGTCAGCCCCAGCATTTT	CATSRDPRAGQPQHF
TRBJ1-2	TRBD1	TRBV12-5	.	TGTGCTAGTGGTTTGGTATTAGGGACAGGGCACCGGTATGGCTACACCTTC	CASGLVLGTGHRYGYTF
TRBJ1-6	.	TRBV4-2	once	TGTGCCAGCAGCCAAGATGTGCATCGGGATTATAGCTCCTATAATTCACCCCTCCACTTT	CASSQDVHRDYSSYNSPLHF
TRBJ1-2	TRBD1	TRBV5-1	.	TGCGCCAGCGGCCAAGCGGAGGGGGCGTATGGCTACACCTTC	CASGQAEGAYGYTF
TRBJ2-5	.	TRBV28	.	TGTGCCAGCAGTCTTGGACAGACAAAACAAGAGACCCAGTACTTC	CASSLGQTKQETQYF
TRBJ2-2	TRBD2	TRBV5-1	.	TGCGCCAGCATTAGCGGGTCGAACACCGGGGAGCTGTTTTTT	CASISGSNTGELFF
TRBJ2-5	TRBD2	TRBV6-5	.	TGTGCCAGCGCGACGGCTAGCGGGACGGAGACCCAGTACTTC	CASATASGTETQYF